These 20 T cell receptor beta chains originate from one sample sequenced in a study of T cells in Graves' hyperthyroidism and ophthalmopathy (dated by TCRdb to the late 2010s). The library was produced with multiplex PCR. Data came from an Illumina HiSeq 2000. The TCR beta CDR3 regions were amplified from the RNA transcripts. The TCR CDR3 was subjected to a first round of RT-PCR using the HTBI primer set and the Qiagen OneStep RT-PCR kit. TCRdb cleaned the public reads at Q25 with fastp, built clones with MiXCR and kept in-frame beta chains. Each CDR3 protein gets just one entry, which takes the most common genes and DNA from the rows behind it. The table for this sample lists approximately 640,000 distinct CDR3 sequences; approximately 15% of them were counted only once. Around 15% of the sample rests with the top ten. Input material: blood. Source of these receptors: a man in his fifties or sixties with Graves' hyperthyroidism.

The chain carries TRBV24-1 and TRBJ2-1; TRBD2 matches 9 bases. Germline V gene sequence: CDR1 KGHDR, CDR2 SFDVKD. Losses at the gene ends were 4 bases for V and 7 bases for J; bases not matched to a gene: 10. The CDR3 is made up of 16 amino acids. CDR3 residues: CATSEASGMLRNEQFF. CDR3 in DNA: TGTGCCACCAGTGAAGCTAGCGGGATGTTGCGGAATGAGCAGTTCTTC.

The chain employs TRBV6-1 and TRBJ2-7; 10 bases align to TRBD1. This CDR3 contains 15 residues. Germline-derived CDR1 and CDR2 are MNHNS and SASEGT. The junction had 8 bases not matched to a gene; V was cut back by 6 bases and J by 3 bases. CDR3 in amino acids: CASSLDRGQRYEQYF. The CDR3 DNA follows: TGTGCCAGCAGCCTAGACAGGGGGCAACGCTACGAGCAGTACTTC.

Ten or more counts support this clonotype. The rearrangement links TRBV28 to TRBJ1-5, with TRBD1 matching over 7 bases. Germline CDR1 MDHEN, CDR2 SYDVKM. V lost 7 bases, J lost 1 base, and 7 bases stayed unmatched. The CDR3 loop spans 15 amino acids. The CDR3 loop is CASNLQGGSNQPQHF. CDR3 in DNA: TGTGCCAGCAATCTCCAGGGGGGGAGCAATCAGCCCCAGCATTTT.

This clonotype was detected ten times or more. The CDR3 DNA reads TGCAGTGCTAGAGATGTACTAGCGGGACACGAGCAGTACTTC. Its translation: CSARDVLAGHEQYF. The gene calls are TRBV20-1 and TRBJ2-7; 10 bases are a match to TRBD2. CDR1 and CDR2 (germline): DFQATT, SNEGSKA (reference sequence). The CDR3 runs 14 residues. V dropped 0 bases and J dropped 5; count of bases not matched to a gene: 4.

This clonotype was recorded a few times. The CDR3 here is CASSLQDWVNNEQFF. In nucleotides, the CDR3 is TGTGCCAGCAGCCTTCAGGACTGGGTGAACAATGAGCAGTTCTTC. The V call is TRBV3-1, the J call TRBJ2-1; tentatively, D is TRBD2 (5 bases). The V end lost 4 bases, the J end lost 5 bases, and 15 bases lay between the germline ends. This CDR3 comprises 15 residues. CDR1 is LGHDT and CDR2 is YNNKEL in the germline V gene (reference sequence).

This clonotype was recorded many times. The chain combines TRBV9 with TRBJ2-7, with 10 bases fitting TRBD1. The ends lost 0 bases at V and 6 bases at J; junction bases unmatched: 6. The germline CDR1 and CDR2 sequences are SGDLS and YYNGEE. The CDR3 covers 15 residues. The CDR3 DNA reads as TGTGCCAGCAGCGTAGAGGGACAGGGGTCGGCCGAGCAGTACTTC. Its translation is CASSVEGQGSAEQYF.

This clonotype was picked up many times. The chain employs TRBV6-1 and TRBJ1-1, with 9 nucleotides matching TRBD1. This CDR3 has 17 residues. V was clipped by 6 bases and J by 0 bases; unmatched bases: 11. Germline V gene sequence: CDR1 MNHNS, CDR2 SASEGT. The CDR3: CASRSRDRVLLNTEAFF. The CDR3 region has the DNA TGTGCCAGCAGGAGCCGGGACAGGGTACTTCTGAACACTGAAGCTTTCTTT.

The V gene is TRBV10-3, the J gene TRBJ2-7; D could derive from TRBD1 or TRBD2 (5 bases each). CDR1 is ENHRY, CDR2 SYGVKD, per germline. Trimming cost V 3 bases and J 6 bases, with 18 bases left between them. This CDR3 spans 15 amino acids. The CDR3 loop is CAISDTSPRAAEQYF. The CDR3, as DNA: TGTGCCATCAGTGATACTAGTCCCAGGGCAGCCGAGCAGTACTTC.

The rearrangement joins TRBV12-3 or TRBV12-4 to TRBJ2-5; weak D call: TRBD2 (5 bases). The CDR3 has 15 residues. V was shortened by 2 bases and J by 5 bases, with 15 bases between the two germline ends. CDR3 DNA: TGTGCCAGCAGTTTATTGGGGAGTCCCGGGGAGACCCAGTACTTC. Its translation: CASSLLGSPGETQYF.

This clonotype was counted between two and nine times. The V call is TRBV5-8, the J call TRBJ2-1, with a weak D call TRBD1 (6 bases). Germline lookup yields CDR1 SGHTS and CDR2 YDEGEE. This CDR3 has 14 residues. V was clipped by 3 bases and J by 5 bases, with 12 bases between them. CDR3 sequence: CASSSRDKDNEQFF. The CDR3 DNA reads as TGTGCCAGCAGCTCCCGGGACAAAGACAATGAGCAGTTCTTC.

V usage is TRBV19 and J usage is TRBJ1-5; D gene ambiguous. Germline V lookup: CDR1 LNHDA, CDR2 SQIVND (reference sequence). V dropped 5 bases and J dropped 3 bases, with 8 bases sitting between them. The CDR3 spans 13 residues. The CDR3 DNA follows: TGTGCCAGTAGTTCAGGCCACAATCAGCCCCAGCATTTT. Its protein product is CASSSGHNQPQHF.

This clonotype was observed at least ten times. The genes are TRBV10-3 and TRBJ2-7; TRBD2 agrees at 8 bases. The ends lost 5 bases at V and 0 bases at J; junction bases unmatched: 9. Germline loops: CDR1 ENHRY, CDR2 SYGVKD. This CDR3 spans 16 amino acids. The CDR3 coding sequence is TGTGCCATCAGTCATCATACTAGCGGAAGCTCCTACGAGCAGTACTTC. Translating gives CAISHHTSGSSYEQYF.

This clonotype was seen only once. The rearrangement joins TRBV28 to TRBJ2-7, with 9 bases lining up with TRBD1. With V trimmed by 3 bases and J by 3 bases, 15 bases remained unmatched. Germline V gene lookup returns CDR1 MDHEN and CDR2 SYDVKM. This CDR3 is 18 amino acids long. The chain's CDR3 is CASSFDPDRGNPYYEQYF. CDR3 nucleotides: TGTGCCAGCAGTTTTGACCCGGACAGGGGAAACCCCTACTACGAGCAGTACTTC.

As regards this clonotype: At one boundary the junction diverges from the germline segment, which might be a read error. The CDR3, as DNA: TGTGCCTGGACAGGTCGGCCGGGACACACTGAAGCTCTCTTT. Protein sequence: CAWTGRPGHTEALF. The J gene is TRBJ1-1, the V gene TRBV30, with a weak D call TRBD1 (6 bases). The CDR3 has 14 amino acids. Germline V gene sequence: CDR1 GTSNPN, CDR2 SVGIG (reference sequence).

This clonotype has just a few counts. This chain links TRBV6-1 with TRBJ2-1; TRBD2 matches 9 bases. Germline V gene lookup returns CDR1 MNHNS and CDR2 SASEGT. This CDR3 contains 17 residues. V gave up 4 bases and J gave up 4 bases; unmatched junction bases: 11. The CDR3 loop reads CASSAPAGTSQYNEQFF. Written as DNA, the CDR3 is TGTGCCAGCAGTGCCCCCGCCGGGACTAGCCAATACAATGAGCAGTTCTTC.

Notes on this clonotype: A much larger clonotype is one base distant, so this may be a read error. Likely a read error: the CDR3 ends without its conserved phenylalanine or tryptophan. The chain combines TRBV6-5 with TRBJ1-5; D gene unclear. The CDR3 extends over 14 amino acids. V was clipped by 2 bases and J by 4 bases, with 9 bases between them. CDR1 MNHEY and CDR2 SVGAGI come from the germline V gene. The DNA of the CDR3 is TGTGCCAGCAGTTACGCGACTGGGAATCAGCCCCAGCATCTT. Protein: CASSYATGNQPQHL.

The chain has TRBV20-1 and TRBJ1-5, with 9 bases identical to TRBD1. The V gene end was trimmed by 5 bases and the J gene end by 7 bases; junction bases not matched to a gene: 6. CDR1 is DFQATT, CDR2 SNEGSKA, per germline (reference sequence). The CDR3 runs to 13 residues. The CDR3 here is CSARDRAGQPQHF. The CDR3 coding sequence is TGCAGTGCTCGGGACAGGGCCGGGCAGCCCCAGCATTTT.

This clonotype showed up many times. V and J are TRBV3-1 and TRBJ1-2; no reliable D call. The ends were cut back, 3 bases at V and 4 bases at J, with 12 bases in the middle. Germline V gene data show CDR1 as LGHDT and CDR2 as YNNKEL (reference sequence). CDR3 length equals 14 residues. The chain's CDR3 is CASSHPTGPYGYTF. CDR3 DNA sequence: TGTGCCAGCAGCCACCCGACGGGTCCCTATGGCTACACCTTC.

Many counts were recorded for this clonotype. Here the CDR3 DNA reads TGTGCCAGCAGCTTAGGTTCCGCCGGAACCTTTCACGAGCAGTACTTC. Encoded protein: CASSLGSAGTFHEQYF. This rearrangement joins TRBV7-9 to TRBJ2-7; no definite D call. The germline gives CDR1 SEHNR, CDR2 FQNEAQ (reference sequence). The CDR3 runs to 16 residues. Trimming removed 1 base from V and 5 bases from J, with 18 bases in between.

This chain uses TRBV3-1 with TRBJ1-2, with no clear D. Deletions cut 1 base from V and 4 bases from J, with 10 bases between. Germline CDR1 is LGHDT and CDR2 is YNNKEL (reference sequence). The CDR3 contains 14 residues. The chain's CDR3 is CASSQVEASYGYTF. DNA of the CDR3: TGTGCCAGCAGCCAAGTTGAAGCCTCCTATGGCTACACCTTC.